These 21 T cell receptor beta chains share one sample of origin, sequenced in a study of T cell repertoires in cytomegalovirus infection. TCRdb re-analysed the reads in MiXCR, keeping a single row per CDR3 protein. The table records about 900,000 distinct CDR3 sequences, around 30% of them present only once. Their recognized antigens are unknown. The sequencing here drew on cultured CD8+ T cells from PBMCs, taken from culture after CMV antigen stimulation. These receptors originate from a human donor in good health (CMV status not recorded). Some clones in this sample may be carry-over from other donors' samples.

This chain links TRBV25-1 with TRBJ2-3; tentative D call: TRBD2 (5 bases). Germline V CDR1 and CDR2: MGHDK, SYGVNS. The V end was cut by 1 base, the J end by 11 bases, with 13 bases between. The CDR3 totals 13 residues. The CDR3 nucleotides read TGTGCCAGCAGTGAATCTTTCGGCCGGGGGCAGTATTTT. This codes for CASSESFGRGQYF.

A remark on this clonotype: A much larger clone is a single base away; this may be a read error. This chain uses TRBV6-2 or TRBV6-3 with TRBJ2-3; TRBD1 agrees at 9 bases. Per the germline V gene, CDR1 is MNHEY and CDR2 is SVGEGT. V shed 6 bases and J 4 bases; nucleotides not matched to a gene: 11. This CDR3 is 16 amino acids long. The CDR3 DNA follows: TGTGCCAGCAGAGACCGGGACAGGGAGTGGGCAGATACGCAGTATTTT. Translating gives CASRDRDREWADTQYF.

This clonotype was seen a few times. V and J are TRBV10-3 and TRBJ1-1; D perhaps matches TRBD1 (5 bases). CDR1 and CDR2 (germline): ENHRY, SYGVKD. V was pared by 0 bases and J by 2 bases, with 10 bases between. This CDR3 contains 15 residues. The CDR3 reads CAISESLGGNTEAFF. The CDR3 nucleotides read TGTGCCATCAGTGAGTCGTTGGGGGGAAACACTGAAGCTTTCTTT.

This clonotype has more than one count but fewer than ten. The chain links TRBV7-9 to TRBJ1-2; 7 bases match TRBD1. Trimming cost V 3 bases and J 6 bases; bases outside gene matches: 19. CDR1 and CDR2 (germline): SEHNR, FQNEAQ (reference sequence). The CDR3 has 18 residues. The CDR3 region is CASSFRVGGTAELDGYTF. The CDR3 nucleotides read TGTGCCAGCAGCTTCCGGGTAGGGGGGACAGCGGAGTTGGATGGCTACACCTTC.

This clonotype has at least ten counts. V gene TRBV12-3 or TRBV12-4 combines with J gene TRBJ2-5, with TRBD1 as a possible D gene (5 bases). V lost 3 bases to trimming and J lost 5 bases, with 10 bases between them. The CDR3 length is 13 residues. CDR3 residues: CASSFGPGETQYF. CDR3 coding DNA: TGTGCCAGCAGTTTTGGTCCAGGGGAGACCCAGTACTTC.

In the case of this clonotype: A read error may produce the germline difference seen at one junction end. This sequence joins TRBV7-2 and TRBJ2-3; 12 nucleotides match TRBD2. The CDR3 loop spans 18 amino acids. Germline assignment: CDR1 SGHTA and CDR2 FQGNSA. The CDR3 spells CVSSLKGLAGYFPDTQYF. The CDR3 nucleotides read TGTGTCAGCAGCCTAAAGGGACTAGCGGGTTATTTTCCAGATACGCAGTATTTT.

The table lists this clonotype with a few counts. The genes are TRBV27 and TRBJ2-2; TRBD1 might be the D (6 bases). V was cut by 5 bases and J by 6 bases, with 10 bases left in between. The V gene's germline CDR1 is MNHEY and CDR2 SMNVEV (reference sequence). The CDR3 has 13 amino acids. The CDR3 bases are TGTGCCAGCAGTATACAGGGCTCCGGGGAGCTGTTTTTT. Protein sequence: CASSIQGSGELFF.

The V and J genes are TRBV9 and TRBJ1-2; no firm D call. V was shortened by 5 bases and J by 4 bases, with 12 bases between the two germline ends. CDR1 is SGDLS and CDR2 is YYNGEE in the germline V gene. The CDR3 is 13 residues long. The CDR3 DNA follows: TGTGCCAGCAGTGGCCGAGGGAGCTATGGCTACACCTTC. As protein: CASSGRGSYGYTF.

The V call is TRBV9, the J call TRBJ2-5, with 8 bases aligning to TRBD1. This CDR3 region has 15 residues. CDR1 and CDR2 from the germline V gene are SGDLS and YYNGEE. The V segment lost 0 bases and the J segment 7 bases; nucleotides outside the gene matches: 8. The CDR3 DNA follows: TGTGCCAGCAGCGTAGCGGCAGGGGGCAGTGGGACCCAGTACTTC. Translating gives CASSVAAGGSGTQYF.

This CDR3 reads CSVTGGSSSYNEQFF. The CDR3 DNA follows: TGCAGTGTGACGGGGGGCTCTAGCTCCTACAATGAGCAGTTCTTC. The rearrangement links TRBV20-1 to TRBJ2-1, with TRBD2 as a possible D gene (7 bases). Germline V lookup: CDR1 DFQATT, CDR2 SNEGSKA (reference sequence). The V end lost 7 bases, the J end lost 0 bases, and 16 bases lay between the germline ends. This CDR3 spans 15 amino acids.

This clonotype was detected a few times. V usage is TRBV7-6 and J usage is TRBJ2-7, with D perhaps TRBD1 or TRBD2 (5 bases each). CDR3 length: 13 residues. V was trimmed by 5 bases and J by 3 bases, leaving 11 bases between them. Germline V gene data show CDR1 as SGHVS and CDR2 as FNYEAQ. The CDR3 DNA reads as TGTGCCAGCAGCGAGGGGTACGTCTACGAGCAGTACTTC. Encoded protein: CASSEGYVYEQYF.

This clonotype was counted only a few times. This chain links TRBV27 with TRBJ2-1; D uncertain. Germline loops: CDR1 MNHEY, CDR2 SMNVEV (reference sequence). The germline V and J ends were trimmed by 5 bases and 9 bases, with 11 bases remaining between them. There are 12 residues in the CDR3. The CDR3 DNA reads as TGTGCCAGCAGTAAAGTCTCCGCTGAGCAGTTCTTC. Translating it yields CASSKVSAEQFF.

Points on this clonotype: A clone one base away is much larger, so this may be a read error. The chain carries TRBV7-6 and TRBJ1-5, with D hard to call. The CDR3 extends over 13 amino acids. Germline V CDR1 and CDR2: SGHVS, FNYEAQ. The CDR3 loop is CPSSQTGNPPQHF. In DNA, the CDR3 is TGTCCCAGCAGCCAGACGGGCAACCCGCCCCAGCATTTT.

The chain joins TRBV7-4 to TRBJ2-1; the match to TRBD1 covers 8 bases. The CDR3 has 15 amino acids. J lost 8 bases, V lost 5 bases, and 11 bases had no gene match. CDR1 is SGHVT and CDR2 is SQSDAQ in the germline V gene. CDR3 sequence reads: CASSRTGPQGYEQFF. The CDR3 DNA follows: TGTGCCAGCAGCCGGACAGGGCCGCAGGGGTATGAGCAGTTCTTC.

There are a few counts of this clonotype. The chain has TRBV7-9 and TRBJ2-1; TRBD1 or TRBD2 may be the D gene (5 bases each). Germline loops: CDR1 SEHNR, CDR2 FQNEAQ (reference sequence). The CDR3 length is 14 residues. Trimming cost V 5 bases and J 5 bases, with 13 bases left between them. The CDR3 DNA sequence: TGTGCCAGCAGCCCCGAGGGACGAAACAATGAGCAGTTCTTC. It is translated as CASSPEGRNNEQFF.

The chain has TRBV7-2 and TRBJ2-3, with D possibly being TRBD1 or TRBD2 (5 bases each). Germline CDR1 and CDR2: SGHTA and FQGNSA. Trimming shortened V by 1 base and J by 1 base, and 15 bases separated the two germline ends. The CDR3 sequence is 17 residues long. The CDR3 region is CASSLGGFLGGTDTQYF. CDR3 sequence (DNA): TGTGCCAGCAGCTTAGGGGGGTTCCTTGGGGGCACAGATACGCAGTATTTT.

The gene calls are TRBV20-1 and TRBJ1-1; D is perhaps TRBD1 (6 bases). CDR3 size: 14 residues. The V and J ends lost 5 bases and 0 bases respectively, with 13 bases between them. CDR1 and CDR2 from the germline V gene are DFQATT and SNEGSKA (reference sequence). The CDR3 DNA is TGCAGTGCTGCCCCGGGACAATTGAACACTGAAGCTTTCTTT. The encoded protein is CSAAPGQLNTEAFF.

A note on this clonotype: A clone one base away is much larger, so this may be a read error. V and J are TRBV7-2 and TRBJ1-6; weak D call: TRBD1 (6 bases). In germline, CDR1 is SGHTA, CDR2 FQGNSA. The CDR3 sequence is 16 residues long. The CDR3: CAGSFAPGAQNSPLHF. Here the CDR3 DNA reads TGTGCCGGCAGCTTCGCCCCAGGGGCGCAAAATTCACCCCTCCACTTT.

This clonotype was counted only a few times. This chain links TRBV4-1 with TRBJ2-2; D perhaps matches TRBD2 (5 bases). The V gene lost 8 bases and the J gene lost 6 bases, with 13 bases spanning the gap. There are 13 residues in the CDR3. Germline CDR1 MGHRA, CDR2 YSYEKL. The CDR3, as DNA: TGCGCCAGCCTAAGCGGAGATGCCGGGGAGCTGTTTTTT. Amino acid sequence: CASLSGDAGELFF.

The J gene is TRBJ2-3, the V gene TRBV2; D call uncertain. This CDR3 spans 14 amino acids. Trimming took off 4 bases at V and 0 bases at J, with 8 bases between the two ends. In germline, CDR1 is SNHLY, CDR2 FYNNEI. CDR3 protein: CASSVPSSTDTQYF. DNA for the CDR3: TGTGCCAGCAGTGTGCCCAGTAGCACAGATACGCAGTATTTT.

The V and J genes are TRBV20-1 and TRBJ1-5; D is possibly TRBD1 (5 bases). This CDR3 comprises 14 residues. Trimming took off 6 bases at V and 1 base at J, with 13 bases between the two ends. Germline V gene sequence: CDR1 DFQATT, CDR2 SNEGSKA (reference sequence). CDR3 in amino acids: CSATDNDSNQPQHF. Written as DNA, the CDR3 is TGCAGTGCGACGGACAACGACAGCAATCAGCCCCAGCATTTT.